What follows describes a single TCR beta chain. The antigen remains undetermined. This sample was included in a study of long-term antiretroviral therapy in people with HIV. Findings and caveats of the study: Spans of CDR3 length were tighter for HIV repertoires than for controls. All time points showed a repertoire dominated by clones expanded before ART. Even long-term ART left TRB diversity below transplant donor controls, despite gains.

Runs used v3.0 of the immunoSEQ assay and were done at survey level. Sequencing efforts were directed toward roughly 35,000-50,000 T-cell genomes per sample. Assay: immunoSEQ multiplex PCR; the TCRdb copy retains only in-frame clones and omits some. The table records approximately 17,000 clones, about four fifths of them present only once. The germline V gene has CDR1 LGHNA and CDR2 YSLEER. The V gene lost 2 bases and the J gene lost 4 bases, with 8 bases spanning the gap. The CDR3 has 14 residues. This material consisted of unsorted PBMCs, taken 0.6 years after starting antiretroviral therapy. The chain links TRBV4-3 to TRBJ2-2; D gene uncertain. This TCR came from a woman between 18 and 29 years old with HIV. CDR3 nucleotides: TGCGCCAGCAGCCAAAGCGAAATCACCGGGGAGCTGTTTTTT. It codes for CASSQSEITGELFF.